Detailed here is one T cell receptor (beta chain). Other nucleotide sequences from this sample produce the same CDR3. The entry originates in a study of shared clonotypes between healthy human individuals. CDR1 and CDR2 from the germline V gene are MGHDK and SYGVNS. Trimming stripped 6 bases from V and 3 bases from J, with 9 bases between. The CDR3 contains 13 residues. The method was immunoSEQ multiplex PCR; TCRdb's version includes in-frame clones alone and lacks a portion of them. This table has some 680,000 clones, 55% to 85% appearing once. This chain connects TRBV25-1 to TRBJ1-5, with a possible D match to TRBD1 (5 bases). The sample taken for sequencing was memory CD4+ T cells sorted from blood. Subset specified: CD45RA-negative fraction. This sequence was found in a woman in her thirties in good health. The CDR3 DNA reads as TGTGCCAGCAGGCAGGGAAACAATCAGCCCCAGCATTTT. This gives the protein CASRQGNNQPQHF.